The TCR beta chain described here comes from a study of T cells after yellow fever vaccination. The study, taken as a whole, reports: Reappearance after the booster was observed for most primary-vaccination clones (96% CD4, roughly 90% CD8).

On this clonotype: Its specificity is not known.

The study made its TCR cDNA through 5'RACE template switching. That step introduced a universal primer site along with UMIs. MiXCR was run by TCRdb on the 5' RACE reads, yielding one entry per CDR3 protein. In the table there are under 550,000 distinct CDR3 sequences, 20% to 25% of which are singletons. J gave up 2 bases and V 4 bases, and 7 bases lay outside the gene matches. From germline, CDR1 is SGHDT and CDR2 YYEEEE. The length of the CDR3 is 15 residues. This specimen consisted of PBMCs, obtained less than 25 days after the first yellow fever vaccination. The TCR comes from a man aged 18 to 30 who received the YFV17D yellow fever vaccine. The genes are TRBV5-6 and TRBJ2-3, with 7 bases lining up with TRBD1. Here the CDR3 DNA reads TGTGCCAGCAGCATACAGGGGCCCCACACAGATACGCAGTATTTT. Protein sequence: CASSIQGPHTDTQYF.